This passage covers 20 T cell receptor beta chains from one sample sequenced in a study of beta chain features in type 1 diabetes. Expressed TCRB transcripts were sequenced after all isolated RNA was converted to cDNA. Generated by immunoSEQ multiplex PCR, the TCRdb table keeps only in-frame clones and is missing some. The data contain 850,000 to 900,000 clones, roughly 17% of them seen just once; the ten biggest clones take up about 0.025%. Sample: naive CD4+ T cells from blood. All receptors derive from a woman between 18 and 29 years old in good health.

The chain uses TRBV4-3 and TRBJ2-3; no definite D call. CDR1 is LGHNA, CDR2 YSLEER, per germline. The CDR3 is 14 residues long. Trimming stripped 4 bases from V and 2 bases from J, with 10 bases between. CDR3 loop: CASSLGGPTDTQYF. The CDR3 region has the DNA TGCGCCAGCAGCCTTGGCGGACCCACAGATACGCAGTATTTT.

On this clone: This specimen includes other DNA sequences encoding the same CDR3. The chain uses TRBV5-1 and TRBJ2-5; tentative D call: TRBD1 (5 bases). CDR3 length: 13 residues. V was shortened by 0 bases and J by 5 bases, with 8 bases between the two germline ends. Germline-derived CDR1 and CDR2 are SGHRS and YFSETQ. The CDR3 DNA reads TGCGCCAGCAGCTTGGGGGCAGGGGAGACCCAGTACTTC. Its protein is CASSLGAGETQYF.

This clone has just a few counts. The rearrangement uses TRBV2 and TRBJ2-7; 10 nucleotides line up with TRBD1. After removal of 4 bases from V and 2 bases from J, the junction contained 8 bases not matched to a gene. CDR1 and CDR2 (germline): SNHLY, FYNNEI. This CDR3 comprises 16 residues. For the CDR3, the DNA is TGTGCCAGCAGTGGACAGGGGGCTCTGGGGACCTACGAGCAGTACTTC. As protein: CASSGQGALGTYEQYF.

This clone has only a few counts. The chain employs TRBV18 and TRBJ2-7; 8 bases are shared with TRBD1. Germline V gene lookup returns CDR1 KGHSH and CDR2 LQKENI. V lost 3 bases and J lost 7; bases outside the gene matches: 8. CDR3 size: 14 residues. The CDR3 DNA reads TGTGCCAGCTCACCGTTCGACAGGGGTGGGGAGCAGTACTTC. It yields the protein CASSPFDRGGEQYF.

This clone was picked up a small number of times. In nucleotides, the CDR3 is TGCAGCGTTGCGGGCAGTCCCAGGGGTTACGAGCAGTACTTC. This encodes CSVAGSPRGYEQYF. The genes are TRBV29-1 and TRBJ2-7; possibly TRBD1 for D (6 bases). The CDR3 is 14 amino acids. With 4 bases removed from V and 4 bases from J, the gap between germline ends came to 17 bases. Germline lookup yields CDR1 SQVTM and CDR2 ANQGSEA.

There are a few counts of this clone. Other DNA sequences in the sample encode the same CDR3. The chain uses TRBV7-2 and TRBJ1-5; D is undetermined. The V gene lost 1 base and the J gene lost 1 base, with 2 bases spanning the gap. The CDR3 has 13 amino acids. CDR1 SGHTA and CDR2 FQGNSA come from the germline V gene. The CDR3 sequence is CASSLDSNQPQHF. CDR3 nucleotide sequence: TGTGCCAGCAGCTTAGACAGCAATCAGCCCCAGCATTTT.

This clone was observed a few times. The chain carries TRBV19 and TRBJ1-5, with 9 bases aligning to TRBD1. There are 22 residues in the CDR3. The J segment lost 3 bases and the V segment lost 3 bases, leaving 24 bases of the junction unmatched. Germline lookup yields CDR1 LNHDA and CDR2 SQIVND (reference sequence). The CDR3 spells CASSMDLERLFRDRVNNQPQHF. CDR3 nucleotide sequence: TGTGCCAGTAGTATGGACTTGGAAAGGCTGTTCCGGGACAGGGTTAACAATCAGCCCCAGCATTTT.

This clone was counted a few times. The chain has TRBV7-2 and TRBJ1-2; possible D gene TRBD1, 5 bases. CDR1 is SGHTA, CDR2 FQGNSA, per germline. The germline V and J ends were trimmed by 1 base and 2 bases, with 11 bases remaining between them. There are 15 residues in the CDR3. CDR3 sequence (DNA): TGTGCCAGCAGCTTAGGATGGGGCACCAACTATGGCTACACCTTC. Its translation is CASSLGWGTNYGYTF. The whole variable domain, filled in from reference TRBV7-2 and TRBJ1-2, reads GAGVSQSPSNKVTEKGKDVELRCDPISGHTALYWYRQSLGQGLEFLIYFQGNSAPDKSGLPSDRFSAERTGGSVSTLTIQRTQQEDSAVYLCASSLGWGTNYGYTFGSGTRLTVV.

This clone has more than one count but fewer than ten. The chain uses TRBV11-1 and TRBJ2-1; D is possibly TRBD1 (6 bases). Trimming removed 1 base from V and 6 bases from J, with 16 bases in between. Germline V gene data show CDR1 as SGHAT and CDR2 as FQDESV (reference sequence). This CDR3 spans 16 amino acids. CDR3 sequence (DNA): TGTGCCAGCAGCTTAGACGTAGGGGGACCAACCAATGAGCAGTTCTTC. This translates into CASSLDVGGPTNEQFF.

The chain combines TRBV7-2 with TRBJ2-1, with 8 bases lining up with TRBD1. The CDR3 is made up of 16 amino acids. CDR1 and CDR2 (germline): SGHTA, FQGNSA. Trimming at V came to 1 base and at J to 3 bases, leaving 5 bases not matched to a gene. CDR3 DNA: TGTGCCAGCAGCTTAGTCTTTGGGACAGGCTACAATGAGCAGTTCTTC. Encoded protein: CASSLVFGTGYNEQFF. Based on the CDR3 plus reference TRBV7-2 and TRBJ2-1, the full variable domain is GAGVSQSPSNKVTEKGKDVELRCDPISGHTALYWYRQSLGQGLEFLIYFQGNSAPDKSGLPSDRFSAERTGGSVSTLTIQRTQQEDSAVYLCASSLVFGTGYNEQFFGPGTRLTVL.

V usage is TRBV7-8 and J usage is TRBJ2-6, with a possible D match to TRBD2 (5 bases). V gave up 3 bases and J gave up 2 bases, with 5 bases separating them. The CDR3 covers 14 residues. The germline gives CDR1 SGHVS, CDR2 FQNEAQ. The CDR3 region is CASSFSAGANVLTF. In DNA, the CDR3 is TGTGCCAGCAGCTTTAGCGCTGGGGCCAACGTCCTGACTTTC.

Of note for this clone: The sample has other DNA sequences that encode this CDR3 too. The chain links TRBV7-2 to TRBJ2-7, with TRBD2 matching 8 bases. Germline V CDR1 and CDR2: SGHTA, FQGNSA. CDR3 length: 13 amino acids. The ends lost 5 bases at V and 3 bases at J; junction bases unmatched: 3. The CDR3: CASSPGTSYEQYF. As DNA, the CDR3 is TGTGCCAGCAGCCCCGGGACTAGCTACGAGCAGTACTTC.

There are many counts of this clone. The same CDR3 can be traced to other DNA sequences in this sample. The gene calls are TRBV4-3 and TRBJ2-6; 7 nucleotides align to TRBD1. The CDR3 runs 15 residues. The germline gives CDR1 LGHNA, CDR2 YSLEER. The V gene end was trimmed by 4 bases and the J gene end by 4 bases; junction bases not matched to a gene: 4. The CDR3 protein is CASSPTGAGANVLTF. CDR3 nucleotides: TGCGCCAGCAGCCCTACAGGGGCCGGGGCCAACGTCCTGACTTTC.

The J gene is TRBJ2-3, the V gene TRBV7-9; 10 nucleotides line up with TRBD2. The CDR3 length is 15 residues. Losses at the gene ends were 5 bases for V and 5 bases for J; bases not matched to a gene: 7. Germline loops: CDR1 SEHNR, CDR2 FQNEAQ (reference sequence). The CDR3 loop reads CASSLRSGREDTQYF. The CDR3 nucleotides are TGTGCCAGCAGCCTACGGAGCGGGAGGGAAGATACGCAGTATTTT.

The chain recombines TRBV7-9 with TRBJ2-7; a weak D match, TRBD1 (5 bases). V was trimmed by 4 bases and J by 4 bases, leaving 20 bases between them. Germline lookup yields CDR1 SEHNR and CDR2 FQNEAQ (reference sequence). CDR3 length: 16 residues. This CDR3 is CASSSRNRPELYEQYF. In nucleotides, the CDR3 is TGTGCCAGCAGCTCTAGGAACAGGCCTGAACTATACGAGCAGTACTTC.

This clone has more than one count but fewer than ten. This rearrangement joins TRBV5-6 to TRBJ2-4, with D tentatively TRBD2 (5 bases). Germline lookup yields CDR1 SGHDT and CDR2 YYEEEE. The CDR3 totals 15 residues. The V end lost 4 bases, the J end lost 8 bases, and 19 bases lay between the germline ends. The CDR3 bases are TGTGCCAGCAGCAAACTCACTAGTCTTCTAGACATTCAGTACTTC. This gives the protein CASSKLTSLLDIQYF.

This clone showed up just a few times. This chain connects TRBV28 to TRBJ1-2; D unclear. Trimming stripped 7 bases from V and 5 bases from J, with 11 bases between. CDR3 length equals 12 residues. Germline-derived CDR1 and CDR2 are MDHEN and SYDVKM. The CDR3 protein is CASTQESYGYTF. Here the CDR3 DNA reads TGTGCCAGCACCCAAGAGTCATATGGCTACACCTTC.

This chain links TRBV28 with TRBJ2-2, with D uncertain. The CDR3 contains 12 residues. The V end was cut by 3 bases, the J end by 7 bases, with 6 bases between. Germline V gives CDR1 MDHEN, CDR2 SYDVKM. The CDR3 nucleotides read TGTGCCAGCAGTTTGGGCCTCGGGGAGCTGTTTTTT. Its translation: CASSLGLGELFF.

The genes are TRBV27 and TRBJ2-1, with 9 nucleotides matching TRBD2. The CDR3 contains 15 residues. The V and J ends lost 4 bases and 7 bases, in that order; junction bases with no gene match: 8. The germline CDR1 and CDR2 sequences are MNHEY and SMNVEV (reference sequence). The CDR3 region has the DNA TGTGCCAGCAGTTCGGGCGGGAGGGAGTGGAATGAGCAGTTCTTC. Translating gives CASSSGGREWNEQFF.

V usage is TRBV9 and J usage is TRBJ1-3; D possibly corresponds to TRBD1 (5 bases). Germline-derived CDR1 and CDR2 are SGDLS and YYNGEE. This CDR3 spans 15 amino acids. The germline V and J ends were trimmed by 0 bases and 2 bases, with 9 bases remaining between them. CDR3 DNA sequence: TGTGCCAGCAGCGTAGAGGGGTCGCCTGGAAACACCATATATTTT. Its protein is CASSVEGSPGNTIYF.